This T cell receptor (beta chain) came from a study of T cell clonotyping in hematopoietic cell transplantation. General study findings and limits: At the given depth, recipient repertoires were over 97% de novo clonotypes. CD4 and CD8 repertoire contributions could not be separated without sorting. Recipient TCR diversity dropped after transplant; expanded clonotypes rose from day 30 to 180.

Only in-frame clones appear in the TCRdb table, and some are missing; sequencing was by immunoSEQ multiplex PCR. The table lists 6,500 to 9,500 clones, about 94% of them singletons, with approximately 1.3% in the top ten. Samples: about 28 days before transplant, then days 30, 100 and 180 after. The CDR3 runs to 15 residues. Germline CDR1 reads SGHDT; CDR2 reads YYEEEE. Trimming stripped 4 bases from V and 8 bases from J, with 21 bases between. Note on this clone: Its antigen is undetermined.

The V call is TRBV5-6, the J call TRBJ2-5; no clear D gene. The sequence came from a male patient aged 60 to 75 who had an allogeneic stem cell transplant from an unrelated donor, so T cells may come from the graft donor. Some clones in this sample may be carry-over from other donors' samples. The sample in question was peripheral blood mononuclear cells, obtained 30 days after allogeneic stem cell transplant. CDR3 sequence reads: CASSHLRWAGGTQYF. The DNA for the CDR3 is TGTGCCAGCAGCCATCTTAGGTGGGCCGGCGGTACCCAGTACTTC.